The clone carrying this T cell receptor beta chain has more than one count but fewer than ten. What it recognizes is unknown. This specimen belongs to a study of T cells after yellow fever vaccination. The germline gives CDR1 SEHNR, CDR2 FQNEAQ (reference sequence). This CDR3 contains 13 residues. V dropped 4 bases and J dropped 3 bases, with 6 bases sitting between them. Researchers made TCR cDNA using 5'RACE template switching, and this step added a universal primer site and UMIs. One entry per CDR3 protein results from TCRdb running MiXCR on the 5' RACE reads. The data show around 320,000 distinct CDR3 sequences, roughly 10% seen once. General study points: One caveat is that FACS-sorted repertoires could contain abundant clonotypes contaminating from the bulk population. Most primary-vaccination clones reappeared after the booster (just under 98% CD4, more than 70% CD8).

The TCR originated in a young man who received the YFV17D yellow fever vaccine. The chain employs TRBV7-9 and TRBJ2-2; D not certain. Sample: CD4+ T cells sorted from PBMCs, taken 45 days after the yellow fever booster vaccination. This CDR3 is CASSSKDTGELFF. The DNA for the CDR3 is TGTGCCAGCAGCTCCAAGGACACCGGGGAGCTGTTTTTT.